The 31 T cell receptor beta chains below all came from one sample that was sequenced in a study of molecular identifiers for immune sequencing clone quantification. TCRdb ran MiXCR on the PCR reads and lists one entry per CDR3 protein. The sample lists about 330,000 distinct CDR3 sequences; roughly 23% were seen once. The source material was naive CD8+ T cells from blood, with Jurkat cell RNA spiked in. Subset specified: FACS-sorted CD8+CD4-CCR7+CD45RA+ naive T cells. These receptors were obtained from a human donor in good health. Some libraries in this study had Jurkat cell RNA spiked in.

This clonotype has at least ten counts. The CDR3 bases are TGCGCCAGCAGCTTGAACTCCTACGAGCAGTACTTC. Its translation: CASSLNSYEQYF. The V gene is TRBV5-1, the J gene TRBJ2-7; D unresolved. CDR3 length equals 12 residues. The V gene's germline CDR1 is SGHRS and CDR2 YFSETQ. Between the trimmed V and J ends, which lost 1 base and 0 bases, there was a span of 2 bases.

This clonotype was seen ten or more times. The rearrangement uses TRBV6-2 or TRBV6-3 and TRBJ1-1; 7 bases match TRBD1. CDR1 is MNHEY, CDR2 SVGEGT, per germline. The V gene end was trimmed by 6 bases and the J gene end by 7 bases; junction bases not matched to a gene: 5. The CDR3 runs to 12 residues. In DNA, the CDR3 is TGTGCCAGCAGCAAGGACAGGCTTGAAGCTTTCTTT. This translates into CASSKDRLEAFF.

Regarding this clonotype: No conserved phenylalanine or tryptophan is present at the end of the CDR3, so a read error is the likely explanation. The V and J genes are TRBV9 and TRBJ2-3; maybe TRBD2 (6 bases). The germline V and J ends were trimmed by 4 bases and 0 bases, with 12 bases remaining between them. The CDR3 has 15 amino acids. Germline CDR1 and CDR2: SGDLS and YYNGEE. This CDR3 is CASSLSGTSTDTQYS. The CDR3 DNA sequence: TGTGCCAGCAGCTTATCCGGGACTAGCACAGATACGCAGTATTCT.

This clonotype was detected ten times or more. The V call is TRBV29-1, the J call TRBJ1-2; D remains unclear. V lost 3 bases and J lost 3, with 11 bases in between. This CDR3 contains 13 residues. Germline CDR1 and CDR2: SQVTM and ANQGSEA. The CDR3 nucleotides are TGCAGCGTTGACGTTATCGGTGACTATGGCTACACCTTC. Protein: CSVDVIGDYGYTF.

This clonotype showed up just a few times. V gene TRBV7-6 combines with J gene TRBJ2-5; D remains ambiguous. This CDR3 comprises 16 residues. Trimming stripped 5 bases from V and 3 bases from J, with 19 bases between. Germline CDR1 SGHVS, CDR2 FNYEAQ. CDR3 coding DNA: TGTGCCAGCAGCCCCCGTTCCCGCAGTTTGGAAGAGACCCAGTACTTC. It yields the protein CASSPRSRSLEETQYF.

The chain employs TRBV13 and TRBJ2-7; possible D gene TRBD1, 5 bases. This CDR3 contains 15 residues. Trimming stripped 0 bases from V and 4 bases from J, with 13 bases between. Germline V gene sequence: CDR1 PRHDT, CDR2 FYEKMQ (reference sequence). This chain's CDR3 is CASSLGAGQRYEQYF. In nucleotides, the CDR3 is TGTGCCAGCAGCTTAGGCGCCGGACAAAGGTACGAGCAGTACTTC.

This clonotype was counted a few times. Given a much more abundant clone one base away, this may be a read error. V and J are TRBV19 and TRBJ2-7; 14 bases are shared with TRBD2. The germline CDR1 and CDR2 sequences are LNHDA and SQIVND (reference sequence). CDR3 length equals 15 residues. CDR3 DNA sequence: TGTGCCGGTAGCCCGGCGGGACTAGCGGGAGACCAGCAGTACTTC. Its translation is CAGSPAGLAGDQQYF.

In its sample, this clonotype was seen a few times. A read error may explain this, as a much larger clone is one base away. This sequence joins TRBV7-2 and TRBJ2-3; 10 bases match TRBD2. The CDR3 is made up of 15 amino acids. Germline V gives CDR1 SGHTA, CDR2 FQGNSA. V shed 4 bases, J shed 5 bases, and the junction held 6 bases outside the gene matches. In nucleotides, the CDR3 is TGTGCCAGCAGCTCAGACAGGACTAGCGGAGATACGCAGTATTTT. The encoded protein is CASSSDRTSGDTQYF. The full variable domain, its missing parts supplied by reference TRBV7-2 and TRBJ2-3, is GAGVSQSPSNKVTEKGKDVELRCDPISGHTALYWYRQSLGQGLEFLIYFQGNSAPDKSGLPSDRFSAERTGGSVSTLTIQRTQQEDSAVYLCASSSDRTSGDTQYFGPGTRLTVL.

This clonotype was found many times. The CDR3 DNA is TGTGCCAGCAGTTGGTCGGGGTTCGGTGCAGATACGCAGTATTTT. Translated, it gives CASSWSGFGADTQYF. The genes are TRBV27 and TRBJ2-3, with TRBD2 as a possible D gene (5 bases). This CDR3 contains 15 residues. Per germline, CDR1 MNHEY and CDR2 SMNVEV (reference sequence). Between the trimmed V and J ends, which lost 4 bases and 4 bases, there was a span of 15 bases.

In this sample, this clonotype turned up many times. CDR3 in DNA: TGTGCCAGCAGCCCGGGGCTTTCCCCTGAAGCTTTCTTT. Translation gives CASSPGLSPEAFF. The chain is built from TRBV7-9 and TRBJ1-1; perhaps TRBD1 as D (5 bases). Germline CDR1 reads SEHNR; CDR2 reads FQNEAQ (reference sequence). V lost 5 bases, J lost 6 bases, and 13 bases lay in between. The CDR3 contains 13 residues.

This clonotype was observed a handful of times. The chain carries TRBV12-3 or TRBV12-4 and TRBJ1-2; 7 bases agree with TRBD1. The junction had 8 bases not matched to a gene; V was cut back by 5 bases and J by 5 bases. The CDR3 consists of 14 residues. This CDR3 reads CASSNSGQKYGYTF. CDR3 DNA sequence: TGTGCCAGCAGTAACTCGGGACAGAAGTATGGCTACACCTTC.

About this clonotype itself: Given a much more abundant clone one base away, this may be a read error. The chain carries TRBV7-6 and TRBJ1-1; D is uncertain. Trimming removed 2 bases from V and 5 bases from J, with 21 bases in between. The CDR3 is made up of 17 amino acids. Germline loops: CDR1 SGHVS, CDR2 FNYEAQ. The CDR3 is CASSLRGQPKQGTEAFF. As DNA, the CDR3 is TGTGCCAGCAGCTTACGGGGTCAGCCTAAACAAGGGACTGAAGCTTTCTTT.

To note about this clonotype: A clone one base away is much larger, so this may be a read error. This is likely a read error, given that the CDR3 carries no conserved phenylalanine or tryptophan at its end. The chain has TRBV6-5 and TRBJ2-6, with no clear D. The CDR3 contains 13 residues. From germline, CDR1 is MNHEY and CDR2 SVGAGI. Deletions cut 5 bases from V and 4 bases from J, with 6 bases between. In nucleotides, the CDR3 is TGTGCCAGCAGTCCTGTGGGGGCCAACGTCCTGACTTGC. Translated: CASSPVGANVLTC.

This clonotype was detected ten times or more. The chain links TRBV2 to TRBJ2-3; D is perhaps TRBD2 (5 bases). Germline V CDR1 and CDR2: SNHLY, FYNNEI. The CDR3 contains 15 residues. Trimming cost V 2 bases and J 2 bases, with 11 bases left between them. Here the CDR3 DNA reads TGTGCCAGCAGTGAAAGGACTTTCCACACAGATACGCAGTATTTT. Its translation: CASSERTFHTDTQYF.

Notes on this clonotype: The final CDR3 position lacks the conserved phenylalanine or tryptophan, pointing to a likely read error. The chain carries TRBV4-3 and TRBJ2-3; 9 bases align to TRBD2. The J segment lost 2 bases and the V segment lost 1 base, leaving 4 bases of the junction unmatched. Germline CDR1 is LGHNA and CDR2 is YSLEER. This CDR3 region has 16 residues. The CDR3 loop is CASSQGLAGLTDTQYL. The DNA for the CDR3 is TGCGCCAGCAGCCAAGGTCTAGCGGGGCTCACAGATACGCAGTATCTT.

This clonotype has just a few counts. The chain couples TRBV12-3 or TRBV12-4 to TRBJ1-4; no reliable D call. V lost 6 bases and J 0 bases, leaving 8 bases between the germline ends. The CDR3 covers 14 residues. The CDR3 bases are TGTGCCAGCAGATCCACCGCAACTAATGAAAAACTGTTTTTT. It encodes CASRSTATNEKLFF.

This clonotype was seen only a few times. This chain uses TRBV7-2 with TRBJ1-1, with D unresolved. Trimming took 1 base from V and 0 from J, leaving 9 bases between them. In germline, CDR1 is SGHTA, CDR2 FQGNSA. This CDR3 has 15 amino acids. CDR3 sequence: CASSLDRPLNTEAFF. CDR3 nucleotide sequence: TGTGCCAGCAGCTTAGACAGACCACTGAACACTGAAGCTTTCTTT.

Details on this clonotype: The junction does not match germline at one end; this may be a read error. V is TRBV7-6 and J is TRBJ2-7, with 8 bases aligning to TRBD2. Per germline, CDR1 SGHVS and CDR2 FNYEAQ. The CDR3 totals 13 residues. DNA for the CDR3: TGTGCCAACAGCCCGGGCGGGGGGTACGAGCAGTACTTC. Amino acids: CANSPGGGYEQYF. The variable domain in full, completed from reference TRBV7-6 and TRBJ2-7, reads GAGVSQSPRYKVTKRGQDVALRCDPISGHVSLYWYRQALGQGPEFLTYFNYEAQQDKSGLPNDRFSAERPEGSISTLTIQRTEQRDSAMYRCANSPGGGYEQYFGPGTRLTVT.

The V gene is TRBV6-6, the J gene TRBJ1-5; 11 bases are shared with TRBD1. Looked up from germline, CDR1 is MNHNY and CDR2 is SVGAGI (reference sequence). The CDR3 covers 16 residues. J was trimmed by 3 bases and V by 2 bases; bases with no gene match: 3. CDR3 DNA: TGTGCCAGCAGTTACGGGACAGGGGGGAACAATCAGCCCCAGCATTTT. It yields the protein CASSYGTGGNNQPQHF.

This clonotype showed up just a few times. This rearrangement joins TRBV24-1 to TRBJ2-5, with TRBD2 matching over 12 bases. Trimming cost V 2 bases and J 9 bases; bases outside gene matches: 12. The CDR3 runs to 17 residues. The germline V gene encodes CDR1 KGHDR and CDR2 SFDVKD. The chain's CDR3 is CATSDSGLAGPVVAQYF. The CDR3 coding sequence is TGTGCCACCAGTGATTCAGGACTAGCGGGACCTGTAGTCGCCCAGTACTTC.

This clonotype occurred a few times. The J gene is TRBJ2-5, the V gene TRBV5-1; 9 bases match TRBD1. The germline V gene encodes CDR1 SGHRS and CDR2 YFSETQ. This CDR3 region has 13 residues. The V and J ends lost 4 bases and 5 bases, in that order; junction bases with no gene match: 3. The DNA of the CDR3 is TGCGCCAGCAGCGCGGACAGGGGTGAGACCCAGTACTTC. It is translated as CASSADRGETQYF.

This clonotype was detected a few times. DNA of the CDR3: TGTGCCAGCAGCTTAGGCGGGAGTTATACAGATACGCAGTATTTT. As protein: CASSLGGSYTDTQYF. The V and J genes are TRBV11-2 and TRBJ2-3; 7 nucleotides line up with TRBD2. The germline V gene encodes CDR1 SGHAT and CDR2 FQNNGV. The CDR3 is made up of 15 amino acids. V trimming: 1 base; J trimming: 3 bases; junction bases outside the gene matches: 4.

This clonotype was counted many times. The rearrangement uses TRBV7-9 and TRBJ2-7; TRBD1 matches 11 bases. CDR1 is SEHNR and CDR2 is FQNEAQ in the germline V gene (reference sequence). This CDR3 has 16 residues. V gave up 5 bases and J gave up 3 bases; unmatched junction bases: 9. The CDR3 DNA is TGTGCCAGCAGCCCGAGCGGACAGGGGGCTATCTACGAGCAGTACTTC. It codes for CASSPSGQGAIYEQYF. The full variable domain, in which reference TRBV7-9 and TRBJ2-7 provide the parts outside the CDR3, is DTGVSQNPRHKITKRGQNVTFRCDPISEHNRLYWYRQTLGQGPEFLTYFQNEAQLEKSRLLSDRFSAERPKGSFSTLEIQRTEQGDSAMYLCASSPSGQGAIYEQYFGPGTRLTVT.

The chain uses TRBV20-1 and TRBJ2-1; 14 nucleotides match TRBD2. Germline V CDR1 and CDR2: DFQATT, SNEGSKA (reference sequence). The ends lost 6 bases at V and 8 bases at J; junction bases unmatched: 9. The CDR3 is 15 amino acids. The CDR3, as DNA: TGCAGTGCCCAAGATGGGACTAGCGGGAGCGATGAGCAGTTCTTC. This codes for CSAQDGTSGSDEQFF.

As to this clonotype: A clone one base away is much larger, so this may be a read error. The CDR3 carries no conserved terminal phenylalanine or tryptophan, so it likely arises from a read error. The V gene is TRBV4-1, the J gene TRBJ2-1; D might be TRBD1 (6 bases). The V gene lost 2 bases and the J gene lost 7 bases, with 9 bases spanning the gap. Per germline, CDR1 MGHRA and CDR2 YSYEKL. This CDR3 comprises 13 residues. Here the CDR3 reads CASSQNRANEQFL. Here the CDR3 DNA reads TGCGCCAGCAGCCAAAACAGGGCAAATGAGCAGTTCTTA.

This clonotype was recorded many times. This chain joins TRBV12-5 and TRBJ1-2; no definite D call. This CDR3 has 16 residues. CDR1 and CDR2 (germline): LGHNT, FRNRAP. Trimming removed 3 bases from V and 2 bases from J, with 16 bases in between. For the CDR3, the DNA is TGTGCTAGTGGTTTTGGCACCTACCAATTAAACTATGGCTACACCTTC. This translates into CASGFGTYQLNYGYTF.

This clonotype was seen a few times. This chain connects TRBV29-1 to TRBJ2-7; 9 positions match TRBD1. This CDR3 comprises 14 residues. Germline V gene lookup returns CDR1 SQVTM and CDR2 ANQGSEA. The V gene end was trimmed by 1 base and the J gene end by 2 bases; junction bases not matched to a gene: 3. CDR3 bases: TGCAGCGTTGAAGGGACAGGGGCAACCTACGAGCAGTACTTC. Its translation: CSVEGTGATYEQYF.

This clonotype has a single count. The chain uses TRBV6-2 or TRBV6-3 and TRBJ2-3, with D perhaps matching TRBD2 (6 bases). Trimming removed 5 bases at V and 2 bases at J, with 8 bases between. CDR1 is MNHEY, CDR2 SVGEGT, per germline. This CDR3 spans 13 amino acids. The chain's CDR3 is CASSEDYTDTQYF. The CDR3 coding sequence is TGTGCCAGCAGTGAGGACTACACAGATACGCAGTATTTT.

To note about this clonotype: This could be a read error, since a much larger clone is one nucleotide away. The V and J genes are TRBV28 and TRBJ2-3; D may be TRBD2 (6 bases). The CDR3 loop spans 16 amino acids. CDR1 is MDHEN, CDR2 SYDVKM, per germline. V was pared by 7 bases and J by 4 bases, with 21 bases between. CDR3 loop: CASTSRASDYADTQYF. The CDR3 bases are TGTGCCAGCACCTCCCGGGCTAGCGATTACGCAGATACGCAGTATTTT.

The rearrangement links TRBV6-4 to TRBJ2-3; the D call may be TRBD1 or TRBD2 (6 bases each). The CDR3 is made up of 16 amino acids. Germline V gene sequence: CDR1 MRHNA, CDR2 SNTAGT. The V end was cut by 2 bases, the J end by 4 bases, with 16 bases between. The CDR3 loop is CASSDGGPLEPDTQYF. CDR3 coding DNA: TGTGCCAGCAGTGACGGGGGGCCCTTAGAACCAGATACGCAGTATTTT.

This clonotype was found many times. This sequence joins TRBV7-6 and TRBJ2-7; D is unresolved. Trimming pared 4 bases from V and 3 bases from J, leaving 10 bases between. The germline V gene encodes CDR1 SGHVS and CDR2 FNYEAQ. The CDR3 sequence is 13 residues long. This CDR3 reads CASSSTSIYEQYF. In DNA form, the CDR3 reads TGTGCCAGCAGCTCGACCAGCATCTACGAGCAGTACTTC. Complete variable domain (other parts from reference TRBV7-6 and TRBJ2-7): GAGVSQSPRYKVTKRGQDVALRCDPISGHVSLYWYRQALGQGPEFLTYFNYEAQQDKSGLPNDRFSAERPEGSISTLTIQRTEQRDSAMYRCASSSTSIYEQYFGPGTRLTVT.